Following are 32 T cell receptor beta chains from one sample sequenced in a study of cytomegalovirus exposure and HLA in healthy donors (dated by TCRdb to 2015 to 2018). Receptor libraries were prepared by the immunoSEQ multiplex PCR assay. The table comes from immuneACCESS by way of TCRdb, which keeps in-frame sequences with V and J called. Part of the clones is missing from these tables; in studies checked, under half for an unresolved V gene and the rest for unknown reasons. The sample table contains about 160,000 clones; only one count was recorded for roughly nine tenths of them. In total, the top ten clones hold about 3% of the sample. Material: PBMCs. Receptor source: a woman aged 18-30 years in good health and CMV-seropositive.

This clone was seen a handful of times. In DNA, the CDR3 is TGTGCCAGCAGTGACGGGACAGGGTACACAGATACGCAGTATTTT. This gives the protein CASSDGTGYTDTQYF. The rearrangement links TRBV25-1 to TRBJ2-3; 9 bases agree with TRBD1. V gave up 3 bases and J gave up 2 bases; unmatched junction bases: 3. CDR3 size: 15 residues. CDR1 and CDR2 from the germline V gene are MGHDK and SYGVNS.

This rearrangement joins TRBV6-1 to TRBJ1-2; D possibly corresponds to TRBD1 (5 bases). This CDR3 has 13 residues. CDR1 and CDR2 from the germline V gene are MNHNS and SASEGT. Trimming stripped 4 bases from V and 8 bases from J, with 14 bases between. DNA for the CDR3: TGTGCCAGCAGTGGGCTAGACAGAGCCGGCTACACCTTC. Translating it yields CASSGLDRAGYTF.

The chain recombines TRBV20-1 with TRBJ2-7; D gene unclear. Germline lookup yields CDR1 DFQATT and CDR2 SNEGSKA (reference sequence). V shed 3 bases and J shed 6 bases, with 9 bases lying between them. The CDR3 sequence is 11 residues long. CDR3 region: CSARSGSEQYF. Here the CDR3 DNA reads TGCAGTGCTAGGTCCGGGTCCGAGCAGTACTTC.

CDR3 nucleotide sequence: TGTGCCATTTCCCAGACAGGGGGCGCGTATGGCTACACCTTC. Protein: CAISQTGGAYGYTF. The chain combines TRBV10-3 with TRBJ1-2, with 10 positions matching TRBD1. Germline V gene data show CDR1 as ENHRY and CDR2 as SYGVKD. The V and J ends lost 9 bases and 5 bases, in that order; junction bases with no gene match: 9. The CDR3 length is 14 residues.

The V gene is TRBV6-9, the J gene TRBJ2-4; D remains ambiguous. V gave up 2 bases and J gave up 4 bases, with 9 bases separating them. This CDR3 comprises 14 residues. Germline-derived CDR1 and CDR2 are MNHGY and SVAAGI. The CDR3 DNA is TGTGCCAGCAGTTATGAAAGTCAGAAAAACATTCAGTACTTC. The encoded protein is CASSYESQKNIQYF.

V is TRBV6-1 and J is TRBJ2-4; TRBD1 agrees at 8 bases. CDR3 size: 14 residues. Germline V CDR1 and CDR2: MNHNS, SASEGT. V lost 4 bases and J lost 8; bases outside the gene matches: 7. The DNA of the CDR3 is TGTGCCAGCAGTGCCCGACAGGGGATGGACATTCAGTACTTC. It codes for CASSARQGMDIQYF.

This clone appeared a single time. The genes are TRBV19 and TRBJ2-2, with 8 bases that match TRBD2. Losses at the gene ends were 1 base for V and 5 bases for J; bases not matched to a gene: 9. The length of the CDR3 is 17 residues. In germline, CDR1 is LNHDA, CDR2 SQIVND (reference sequence). The CDR3 is CASSIAGLAQGTGELFF. The CDR3 DNA reads as TGTGCCAGTAGTATAGCCGGACTAGCCCAAGGGACCGGGGAGCTGTTTTTT. Filled out from reference TRBV19 and TRBJ2-2, the complete variable domain reads DGGITQSPKYLFRKEGQNVTLSCEQNLNHDAMYWYRQDPGQGLRLIYYSQIVNDFQKGDIAEGYSVSREKKESFPLTVTSAQKNPTAFYLCASSIAGLAQGTGELFFGEGSRLTVL.

The rearrangement links TRBV6-4 to TRBJ2-2; 9 nucleotides match TRBD1. Germline V CDR1 and CDR2: MRHNA, SNTAGT. The CDR3 runs 15 residues. The junction had 9 bases not matched to a gene; V was cut back by 8 bases and J by 5 bases. The DNA of the CDR3 is TGTGCCAGCTCCTCGGGACAGGGAGGGACCGGGGAGCTGTTTTTT. Translating it yields CASSSGQGGTGELFF.

The CDR3 protein is CASSETGHSTEAFF. The CDR3 coding sequence is TGTGCCAGCAGTGAGACAGGGCATAGCACTGAAGCTTTCTTT. The chain couples TRBV6-1 to TRBJ1-1, with TRBD1 identical over 7 bases. Germline CDR1 reads MNHNS; CDR2 reads SASEGT. The V and J ends lost 3 bases and 4 bases, in that order; junction bases with no gene match: 5. CDR3 length: 14 amino acids.

The V and J genes are TRBV27 and TRBJ1-6; tentatively, D is TRBD1 (5 bases). Looked up from germline, CDR1 is MNHEY and CDR2 is SMNVEV (reference sequence). The CDR3 spans 15 residues. The V end lost 2 bases, the J end lost 10 bases, and 15 bases lay between the germline ends. The DNA of the CDR3 is TGTGCCAGCAGTTTAATTGGGACGGGAGGGTCACCCCTCCACTTT. Its translation: CASSLIGTGGSPLHF.

This sequence joins TRBV27 and TRBJ2-3; D is unclear. Germline assignment: CDR1 MNHEY and CDR2 SMNVEV (reference sequence). Trimming cost V 2 bases and J 0 bases, with 6 bases left between them. The CDR3 is 14 amino acids. The CDR3 spells CASSLALSTDTQYF. CDR3 nucleotide sequence: TGTGCCAGCAGTTTAGCTCTAAGCACAGATACGCAGTATTTT.

V gene TRBV7-6 combines with J gene TRBJ1-5; D gene uncertain. The CDR3 totals 12 residues. The germline V gene has CDR1 SGHVS and CDR2 FNYEAQ. Trimming left V 5 bases short and J 9 bases short, with 11 bases between. DNA of the CDR3: TGTGCCAGCAGCCACCCCTCCGGGCCCCAGCATTTT. Translating it yields CASSHPSGPQHF.

This chain joins TRBV7-9 and TRBJ2-7, with 10 bases aligning to TRBD2. CDR1 is SEHNR, CDR2 FQNEAQ, per germline (reference sequence). The ends lost 1 base at V and 1 base at J; junction bases unmatched: 4. The CDR3 extends over 16 amino acids. The CDR3 is CASSLGTSGTSYEQYF. As DNA, the CDR3 is TGTGCCAGCAGCTTAGGGACTAGCGGTACTTCCTACGAGCAGTACTTC.

The J gene is TRBJ2-1, the V gene TRBV27; 11 nucleotides line up with TRBD2. There are 21 residues in the CDR3. Germline V lookup: CDR1 MNHEY, CDR2 SMNVEV (reference sequence). J gave up 0 bases and V 1 base, and 14 bases lay outside the gene matches. CDR3 sequence (DNA): TGTGCCAGCAGTTTATTCTCCTTCGCTAGCGGGAGGACCTCCTCCTACAATGAGCAGTTCTTC. Protein sequence: CASSLFSFASGRTSSYNEQFF.

The rearrangement links TRBV11-2 to TRBJ2-5; 8 positions agree with TRBD2. V lost 3 bases, J lost 5 bases, and 5 bases stayed unmatched. CDR3 length: 14 amino acids. Germline CDR1 is SGHAT and CDR2 is FQNNGV. The CDR3 is CASSFQRGTETQYF. The CDR3, as DNA: TGTGCCAGCAGCTTTCAGCGGGGGACGGAGACCCAGTACTTC.

The chain couples TRBV6-1 to TRBJ2-1; maybe TRBD1 (5 bases). V was trimmed by 5 bases and J by 6 bases, leaving 14 bases between them. Germline V gene sequence: CDR1 MNHNS, CDR2 SASEGT. The CDR3 covers 14 residues. CDR3 in amino acids: CASSTRAVGNEQFF. CDR3 nucleotide sequence: TGTGCCAGCAGTACCAGGGCCGTGGGCAATGAGCAGTTCTTC.

The rearrangement joins TRBV13 to TRBJ1-3, with 8 nucleotides matching TRBD1. This CDR3 is built from 14 residues. V shed 6 bases, J shed 2 bases, and the junction held 3 bases outside the gene matches. Germline CDR1 and CDR2: PRHDT and FYEKMQ (reference sequence). The CDR3 here is CASRTTGAGNTIYF. The CDR3 DNA reads as TGTGCCAGCAGGACGACAGGGGCTGGAAACACCATATATTTT.

The chain links TRBV27 to TRBJ2-1; no firm D call. The germline gives CDR1 MNHEY, CDR2 SMNVEV (reference sequence). With 7 bases removed from V and 12 bases from J, the gap between germline ends came to 4 bases. The CDR3 contains 8 residues. CDR3 DNA: TGTGCCAGCACCAGGCAGTTCTTC. Its translation is CASTRQFF.

In its sample, this clone was seen once. The V call is TRBV19, the J call TRBJ2-1; 10 bases are a match to TRBD2. This CDR3 is 16 amino acids long. CDR1 and CDR2 from the germline V gene are LNHDA and SQIVND (reference sequence). V trimming: 5 bases; J trimming: 2 bases; junction bases outside the gene matches: 6. This CDR3 reads CASSLRTSGAYNEQFF. The CDR3, as DNA: TGTGCCAGTAGTCTCCGGACTAGCGGTGCCTACAATGAGCAGTTCTTC.

V is TRBV5-4 and J is TRBJ2-5, with 12 bases fitting TRBD2. V was pared by 3 bases and J by 2 bases, with 5 bases of the junction left unmatched. The germline CDR1 and CDR2 sequences are SGHNT and YYREEE (reference sequence). The CDR3 has 16 amino acids. CDR3 nucleotide sequence: TGTGCCAGCAGCTCTGGACTAGCGGGGAAACAAGAGACCCAGTACTTC. It codes for CASSSGLAGKQETQYF.

This chain connects TRBV13 to TRBJ2-7, with D maybe TRBD2 (5 bases). Germline CDR1 reads PRHDT; CDR2 reads FYEKMQ (reference sequence). V was shortened by 5 bases and J by 5 bases, with 7 bases between the two germline ends. The CDR3 spans 11 residues. CDR3 in DNA: TGTGCCAGCAGCGTGAGGGACGAGCAGTACTTC. This gives the protein CASSVRDEQYF. Filled out from reference TRBV13 and TRBJ2-7, the complete variable domain reads AAGVIQSPRHLIKEKRETATLKCYPIPRHDTVYWYQQGPGQDPQFLISFYEKMQSDKGSIPDRFSAQQFSDYHSELNMSSLELGDSALYFCASSVRDEQYFGPGTRLTVT.

V is TRBV7-8 and J is TRBJ2-1, with TRBD2 matching 13 bases. V was pared by 1 base and J by 8 bases, with 5 bases of the junction left unmatched. CDR1 is SGHVS and CDR2 is FQNEAQ in the germline V gene. This CDR3 contains 16 residues. CDR3 DNA sequence: TGTGCCAGCAGCTTAGAGGGACTAGCGGGGAAAGATGAGCAGTTCTTC. This gives the protein CASSLEGLAGKDEQFF.

This clone came up once. The V and J genes are TRBV27 and TRBJ2-7; the D gene is possibly TRBD1 (6 bases). This CDR3 has 17 amino acids. V was shortened by 0 bases and J by 2 bases, with 17 bases between the two germline ends. Germline lookup yields CDR1 MNHEY and CDR2 SMNVEV (reference sequence). This CDR3 is CASSLSVLTGYTYEQYF. The CDR3 DNA is TGTGCCAGCAGTTTATCGGTCCTGACAGGATATACCTACGAGCAGTACTTC.

The CDR3 loop reads CASSPRRGEQFF. The CDR3 DNA reads as TGCGCCAGCAGCCCCCGTAGGGGTGAGCAGTTCTTC. The V and J genes are TRBV5-1 and TRBJ2-1; possibly TRBD1 for D (5 bases). With 4 bases removed from V and 9 bases from J, the gap between germline ends came to 11 bases. CDR1 SGHRS and CDR2 YFSETQ come from the germline V gene. The CDR3 is 12 amino acids. Full variable domain (rest looked up from reference TRBV5-1 and TRBJ2-1): KAGVTQTPRYLIKTRGQQVTLSCSPISGHRSVSWYQQTPGQGLQFLFEYFSETQRNKGNFPGRFSGRQFSNSRSEMNVSTLELGDSALYLCASSPRRGEQFFGPGTRLTVL.

The V call is TRBV28, the J call TRBJ1-5; perhaps TRBD1 as D (5 bases). The CDR3 is 14 amino acids. The V end lost 3 bases, the J end lost 1 base, and 7 bases lay between the germline ends. CDR1 is MDHEN and CDR2 is SYDVKM in the germline V gene. CDR3 DNA: TGTGCCAGCAGTTTCCAGGGAAGCAATCAGCCCCAGCATTTT. Its translation: CASSFQGSNQPQHF.

This clone has a single count. The J gene is TRBJ2-5, the V gene TRBV7-8; TRBD1 might be the D (5 bases). Trimming stripped 1 base from V and 7 bases from J, with 13 bases between. CDR3 size: 14 residues. Germline CDR1 reads SGHVS; CDR2 reads FQNEAQ. The CDR3 sequence: CASSLDQGAVTQYF. The CDR3 nucleotides are TGTGCCAGCAGCTTAGATCAGGGTGCGGTGACCCAGTACTTC.

The chain couples TRBV30 to TRBJ1-6, with 7 bases lining up with TRBD1. CDR1 is GTSNPN and CDR2 is SVGIG in the germline V gene (reference sequence). This CDR3 has 13 residues. J gave up 9 bases and V 2 bases, and 4 bases lay outside the gene matches. The DNA of the CDR3 is TGTGCCTGGAGTCACAGGGGAGGTTCACCCCTCCACTTT. Its protein is CAWSHRGGSPLHF. Full variable domain (outside the CDR3, taken from reference TRBV30 and TRBJ1-6): SQTIHQWPATLVQPVGSPLSLECTVEGTSNPNLYWYRQAAGRGLQLLFYSVGIGQISSEVPQNLSASRPQDRQFILSSKKLLLSDSGFYLCAWSHRGGSPLHFGNGTRLTVT.

The genes are TRBV5-4 and TRBJ2-3; the match to TRBD1 covers 10 bases. The V gene end was trimmed by 3 bases and the J gene end by 4 bases; junction bases not matched to a gene: 8. This CDR3 region has 16 residues. The germline V gene encodes CDR1 SGHNT and CDR2 YYREEE (reference sequence). The CDR3 nucleotides are TGTGCCAGCAGCTCTACCGGGACAGGGGAGGCAGATACGCAGTATTTT. Translated, it gives CASSSTGTGEADTQYF.

The chain carries TRBV19 and TRBJ2-4, with D possibly TRBD2 on 7 matching bases. The CDR3 runs to 14 residues. The V gene's germline CDR1 is LNHDA and CDR2 SQIVND (reference sequence). V lost 0 bases and J 7 bases, leaving 10 bases between the germline ends. The CDR3 protein is CASSIDRGANIQYF. The CDR3 DNA is TGTGCCAGTAGTATAGATCGGGGGGCCAACATTCAGTACTTC.

This clone has only one observation. The V call is TRBV7-3, the J call TRBJ2-2; tentatively, D is TRBD2 (6 bases). The V end lost 4 bases, the J end lost 6 bases, and 9 bases lay between the germline ends. The germline V gene has CDR1 SGHTA and CDR2 FQGTGA. The CDR3 length is 13 residues. CDR3 nucleotide sequence: TGTGCCAGCAGCTCGACTAGTTCCGGGGAGCTGTTTTTT. Translation: CASSSTSSGELFF.

V is TRBV4-2 and J is TRBJ1-2; tentative D call: TRBD1 (5 bases). Germline values: CDR1 LGHNA, CDR2 YNFKEQ. This CDR3 is built from 17 residues. Trimming shortened V by 0 bases and J by 6 bases, and 20 bases separated the two germline ends. The CDR3 bases are TGTGCCAGCAGCCAAGAATTTTCGGCAGGGAGGAGTGATGGCTACACCTTC. It translates to CASSQEFSAGRSDGYTF.

The chain links TRBV7-9 to TRBJ2-5, with D possibly matching TRBD2 (6 bases). The CDR3 spans 16 residues. Germline V gives CDR1 SEHNR, CDR2 FQNEAQ (reference sequence). V was clipped by 5 bases and J by 1 base, with 17 bases between them. The DNA of the CDR3 is TGTGCCAGCAGCCCGCCCCTAGCGCAATTCCAAGAGACCCAGTACTTC. Translation: CASSPPLAQFQETQYF.